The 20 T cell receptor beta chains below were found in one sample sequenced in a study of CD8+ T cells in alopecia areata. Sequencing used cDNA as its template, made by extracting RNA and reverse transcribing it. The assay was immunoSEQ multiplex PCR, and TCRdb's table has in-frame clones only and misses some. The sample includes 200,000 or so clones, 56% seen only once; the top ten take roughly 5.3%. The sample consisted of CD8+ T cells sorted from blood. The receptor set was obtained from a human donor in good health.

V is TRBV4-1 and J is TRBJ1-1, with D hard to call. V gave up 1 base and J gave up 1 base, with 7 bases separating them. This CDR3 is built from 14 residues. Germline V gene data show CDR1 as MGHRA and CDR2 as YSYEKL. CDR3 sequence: CASSQGPANTEAFF. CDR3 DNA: TGCGCCAGCAGCCAAGGGCCAGCGAACACTGAAGCTTTCTTT.

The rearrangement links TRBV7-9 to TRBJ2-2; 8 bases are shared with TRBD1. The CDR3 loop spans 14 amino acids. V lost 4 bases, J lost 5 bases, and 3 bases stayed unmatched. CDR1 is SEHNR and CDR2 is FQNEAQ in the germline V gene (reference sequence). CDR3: CASSSTGGTGELFF. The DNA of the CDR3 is TGTGCCAGCAGCTCTACAGGGGGAACCGGGGAGCTGTTTTTT.

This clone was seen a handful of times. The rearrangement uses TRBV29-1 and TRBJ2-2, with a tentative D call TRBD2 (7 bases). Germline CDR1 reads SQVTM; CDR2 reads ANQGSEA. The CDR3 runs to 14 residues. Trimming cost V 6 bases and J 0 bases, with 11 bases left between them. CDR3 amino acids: CSVGGHSNTGELFF. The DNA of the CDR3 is TGCAGCGTGGGGGGGCATTCGAACACCGGGGAGCTGTTTTTT.

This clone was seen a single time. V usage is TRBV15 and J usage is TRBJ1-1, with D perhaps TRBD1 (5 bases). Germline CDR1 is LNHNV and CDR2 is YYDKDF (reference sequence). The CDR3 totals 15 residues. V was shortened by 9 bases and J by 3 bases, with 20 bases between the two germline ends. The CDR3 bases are TGTGCCACGTCCTTAGAGGGGCCCTGGGACACTGAAGCTTTCTTT. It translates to CATSLEGPWDTEAFF.

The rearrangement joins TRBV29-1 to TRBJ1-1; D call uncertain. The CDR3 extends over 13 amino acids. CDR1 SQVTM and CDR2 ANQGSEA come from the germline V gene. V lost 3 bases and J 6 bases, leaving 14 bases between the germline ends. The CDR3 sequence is CSVEMEGFSEAFF. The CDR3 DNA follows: TGCAGCGTTGAGATGGAGGGTTTCTCTGAAGCTTTCTTT. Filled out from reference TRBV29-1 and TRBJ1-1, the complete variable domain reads SAVISQKPSRDICQRGTSLTIQCQVDSQVTMMFWYRQQPGQSLTLIATANQGSEATYESGFVIDKFPISRPNLTFSTLTVSNMSPEDSSIYLCSVEMEGFSEAFFGQGTRLTVV.

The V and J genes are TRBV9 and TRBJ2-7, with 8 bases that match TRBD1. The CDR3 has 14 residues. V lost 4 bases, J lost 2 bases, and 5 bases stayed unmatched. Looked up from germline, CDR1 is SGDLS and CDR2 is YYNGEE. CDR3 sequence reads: CASSLTGDTYEQYF. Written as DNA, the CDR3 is TGTGCCAGCAGCCTGACAGGGGACACCTACGAGCAGTACTTC.

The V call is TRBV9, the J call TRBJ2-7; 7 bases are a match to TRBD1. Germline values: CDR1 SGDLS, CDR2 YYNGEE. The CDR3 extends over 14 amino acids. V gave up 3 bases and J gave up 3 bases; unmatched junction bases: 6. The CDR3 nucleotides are TGTGCCAGCAGCGAAGGGACAGTCGGCTACGAGCAGTACTTC. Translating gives CASSEGTVGYEQYF.

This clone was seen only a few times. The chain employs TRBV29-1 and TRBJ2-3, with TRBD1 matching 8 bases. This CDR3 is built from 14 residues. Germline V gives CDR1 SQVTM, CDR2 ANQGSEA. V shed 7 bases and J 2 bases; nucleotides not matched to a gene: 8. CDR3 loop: CSGIGQGDTDTQYF. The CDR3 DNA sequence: TGCAGCGGGATAGGACAGGGCGACACAGATACGCAGTATTTT.

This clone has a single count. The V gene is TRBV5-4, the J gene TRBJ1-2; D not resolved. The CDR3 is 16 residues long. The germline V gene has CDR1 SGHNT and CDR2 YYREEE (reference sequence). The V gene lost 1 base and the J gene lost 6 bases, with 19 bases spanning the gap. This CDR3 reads CASSLKDVVYGDGYTF. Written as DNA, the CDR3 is TGTGCCAGCAGCTTGAAGGACGTTGTGTATGGCGATGGCTACACCTTC.

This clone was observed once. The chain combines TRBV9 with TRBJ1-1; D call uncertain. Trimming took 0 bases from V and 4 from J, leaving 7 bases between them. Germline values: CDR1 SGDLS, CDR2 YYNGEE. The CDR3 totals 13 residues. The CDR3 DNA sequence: TGTGCCAGCAGCGTAGACAGCCTCACTGAAGCTTTCTTT. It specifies CASSVDSLTEAFF.

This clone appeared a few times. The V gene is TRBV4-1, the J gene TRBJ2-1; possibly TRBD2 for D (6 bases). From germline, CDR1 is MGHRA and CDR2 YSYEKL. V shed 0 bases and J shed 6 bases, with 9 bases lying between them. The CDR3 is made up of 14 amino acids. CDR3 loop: CASSQDVGGNEQFF. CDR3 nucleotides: TGCGCCAGCAGCCAAGATGTCGGGGGCAATGAGCAGTTCTTC.

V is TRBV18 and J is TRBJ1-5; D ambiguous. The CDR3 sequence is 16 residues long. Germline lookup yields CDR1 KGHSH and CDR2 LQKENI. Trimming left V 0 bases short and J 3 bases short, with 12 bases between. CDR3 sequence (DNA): TGTGCCAGCTCACCACCGGAGGCTATGGACAATCAGCCCCAGCATTTT. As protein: CASSPPEAMDNQPQHF. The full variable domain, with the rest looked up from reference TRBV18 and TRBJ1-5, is NAGVMQNPRHLVRRRGQEARLRCSPMKGHSHVYWYRQLPEEGLKFMVYLQKENIIDESGMPKERFSAEFPKEGPSILRIQQVVRGDSAAYFCASSPPEAMDNQPQHFGDGTRLSIL.

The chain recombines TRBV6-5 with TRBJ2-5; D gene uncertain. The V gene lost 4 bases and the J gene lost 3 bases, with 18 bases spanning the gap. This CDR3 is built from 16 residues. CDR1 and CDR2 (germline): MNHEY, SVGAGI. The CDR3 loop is CASSSQDGYAEETQYF. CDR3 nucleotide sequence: TGTGCCAGCAGTTCCCAGGACGGATACGCGGAAGAGACCCAGTACTTC.

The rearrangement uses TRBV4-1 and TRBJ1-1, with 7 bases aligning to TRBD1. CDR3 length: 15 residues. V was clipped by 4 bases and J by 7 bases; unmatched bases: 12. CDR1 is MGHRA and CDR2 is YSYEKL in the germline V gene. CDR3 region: CASSPRTGGPNEAFF. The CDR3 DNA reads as TGCGCCAGCAGCCCGCGGACAGGAGGCCCTAATGAAGCTTTCTTT.

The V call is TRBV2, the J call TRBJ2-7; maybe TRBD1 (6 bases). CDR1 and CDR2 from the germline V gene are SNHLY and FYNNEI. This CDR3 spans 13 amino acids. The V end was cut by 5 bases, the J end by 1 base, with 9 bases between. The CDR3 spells CASSPGQSYEQYF. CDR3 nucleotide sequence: TGTGCCAGCAGTCCGGGACAATCCTACGAGCAGTACTTC.

The CDR3 reads CASSSGQGVTGELFF. The CDR3 DNA reads as TGTGCCAGCAGTTCGGGACAGGGTGTAACCGGGGAGCTGTTTTTT. V usage is TRBV28 and J usage is TRBJ2-2; 9 bases agree with TRBD1. This CDR3 is built from 15 residues. Looked up from germline, CDR1 is MDHEN and CDR2 is SYDVKM. J gave up 5 bases and V 4 bases, and 5 bases lay outside the gene matches. Filled out from reference TRBV28 and TRBJ2-2, the complete variable domain reads DVKVTQSSRYLVKRTGEKVFLECVQDMDHENMFWYRQDPGLGLRLIYFSYDVKMKEKGDIPEGYSVSREKKERFSLILESASTNQTSMYLCASSSGQGVTGELFFGEGSRLTVL.

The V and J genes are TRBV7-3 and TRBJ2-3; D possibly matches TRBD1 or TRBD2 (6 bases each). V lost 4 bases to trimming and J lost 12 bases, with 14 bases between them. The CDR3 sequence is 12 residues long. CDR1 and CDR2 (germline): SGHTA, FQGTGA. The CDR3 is CASSSIEGGQYF. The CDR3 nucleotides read TGTGCCAGCAGCTCAATCGAGGGGGGCCAGTATTTT.

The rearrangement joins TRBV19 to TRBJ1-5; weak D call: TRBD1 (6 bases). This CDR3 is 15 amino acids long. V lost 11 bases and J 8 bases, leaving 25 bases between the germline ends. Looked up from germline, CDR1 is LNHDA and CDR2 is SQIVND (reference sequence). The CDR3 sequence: CASSGPQGGMEPQHF. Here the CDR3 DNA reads TGTGCCTCCTCGGGGCCTCAAGGGGGTATGGAGCCCCAGCATTTT. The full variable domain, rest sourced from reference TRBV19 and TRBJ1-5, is DGGITQSPKYLFRKEGQNVTLSCEQNLNHDAMYWYRQDPGQGLRLIYYSQIVNDFQKGDIAEGYSVSREKKESFPLTVTSAQKNPTAFYLCASSGPQGGMEPQHFGDGTRLSIL.

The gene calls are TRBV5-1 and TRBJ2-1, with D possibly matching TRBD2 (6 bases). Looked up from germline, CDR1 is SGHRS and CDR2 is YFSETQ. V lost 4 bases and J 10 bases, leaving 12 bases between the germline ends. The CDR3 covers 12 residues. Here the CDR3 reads CASSLARGEQFF. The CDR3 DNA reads TGCGCCAGCAGCCTAGCGCGAGGGGAGCAGTTCTTC.

This CDR3 reads CSVETGHSGETQYF. CDR3 nucleotides: TGCAGCGTTGAAACCGGGCACTCAGGGGAGACCCAGTACTTC. This chain connects TRBV29-1 to TRBJ2-5, with D maybe TRBD1 (5 bases). Trimming pared 2 bases from V and 5 bases from J, leaving 15 bases between. The CDR3 has 14 residues. Germline V gene lookup returns CDR1 SQVTM and CDR2 ANQGSEA.